This entry is about one T cell receptor (beta chain). Its antigen has not been determined. Base qualities are not at hand, and no much larger clone is one base apart. All donors were healthy Caucasians. This specimen belongs to a study of identical twins (dated by TCRdb to the mid-2010s). Broadly, across the study: To test whether fetal clonotypes persist, this study deep-sequenced TCR alpha and beta repertoires from monozygotic twins, from unrelated adults of various ages, and from cord blood. Replicate twin experiments were performed at different times using different library preparation protocols to rule out contamination.

The CDR3 contains 14 residues, cysteine and phenylalanine counted. Only the CDR3 region is kept as DNA, spanning 42 bases read in frame from base 1. Trimming costs V 4 bases and J 7 bases, and their ends lie 15 bases apart. Reading the germline V gene gives CDR1 SGDLS and CDR2 YYNGEE. The paper as a whole reports these results and caveats: Fewer insertions were carried by abundant cord blood beta clonotypes, a similar but weaker trend appeared in young adult naive repertoires, and no such trend appeared in memory repertoires. Compared with coincidental sharing between unrelated individuals, out-of-frame TCR alpha sequences shared between twins showed an excess of sequences with low generation probability. A weaker excess of twin sharing was found in beta out-of-frame sequences because the signal-to-noise ratio was lowered by fewer shared sequences. Invariant T cells such as MAIT and iNKT could partly confound zero-insertion analyses, though diverse VJ usage argued against this for most clonotypes. Recombination models systematically underestimated out-of-frame TCR alpha sharing in monozygotic twins but agreed with sharing between unrelated individuals. Because the same donors could not be followed over many years, the conclusions relied on cross-sectional statistical analysis.

The library was made by 5' RACE. Sequencing relied on an Illumina HiSeq 2000. A universal primer binding site was introduced by template switching, and a unique molecular identifier was present in the final cDNA, enabling accurate counting of TCR cDNA molecules. Specific primers in the conserved constant-segment region were used to synthesize first-strand cDNA for the TCR alpha and beta chains. To control for contamination, every cDNA library carried two barcodes: a SMART-Mk sample barcode plus Illumina barcodes. TruSeq adapter sequences and Illumina sample barcodes were added in two successive PCR steps. Sequencing of the TCR alpha and beta cDNA libraries was done on the Illumina HiSeq platform using custom primers. The study's processing was this. Unique molecular identifiers were extracted from raw reads with MiGEC, and CDR3 positions were determined with MiXCR. Recombination models were inferred per individual with the repgenHMM and IGoR tools using an EM algorithm. The analysis of shared clonotypes was done with the tcR package in R, with sharing normalized by the product of cloneset sizes. Out-of-frame nonproductive sequences were analyzed to study raw recombination free of thymic and clonal selection effects. TCRdb itself trimmed the public reads at Q25 with fastp, ran MiXCR and retained productive beta chains. A single entry per CDR3 protein holds the most common genes and DNA from its merged rows. The V and J calls were not made by the authors but by TCRdb's processing. The sample data list 1.5 million to 2 million distinct CDR3 sequences, and about 30% of these were observed just once. The ten largest clones add up to about 0.27% of the sample.

Material for sequencing was cord blood. The chain uses TRBV9 and TRBJ2-4, with TRBD1 tentatively as D gene (5 bases match). The receptor was isolated from a newborn girl in good health. The DNA reads TGTGCCAGCAGCCTACGGGCAGGGAACAACATTCAGTACTTC. Translated, it reads CASSLRAGNNIQYF.